Presented here are 21 T cell receptor beta chains from one specimen sequenced in a study of shared T cell receptors in the human thymus. Method: immunoSEQ multiplex PCR; TCRdb's copy keeps in-frame clones and lacks some. Of hundreds of thousands of clones in the sample, 80% to 90% were seen once. The same sample was also used in a study of human thymus T cells.

Input material: thymocytes. The receptors here all came from a boy under two years old with a congenital heart defect.

This chain connects TRBV9 to TRBJ2-1, with TRBD2 identical over 9 bases. This CDR3 region has 17 residues. The J segment lost 3 bases and the V segment lost 4 bases, leaving 11 bases of the junction unmatched. Looked up from germline, CDR1 is SGDLS and CDR2 is YYNGEE. The CDR3 protein is CASSLLAGAMNYNEQFF. The DNA of the CDR3 is TGTGCCAGCAGCTTGTTAGCGGGAGCGATGAACTACAATGAGCAGTTCTTC.

This clone showed up just once. The V gene is TRBV6-4, the J gene TRBJ2-1; D possibly corresponds to TRBD2 (5 bases). The CDR3 spans 13 residues. CDR1 is MRHNA, CDR2 SNTAGT, per germline. V dropped 3 bases and J dropped 4 bases, with 7 bases sitting between them. In DNA form, the CDR3 reads TGTGCCAGCAGTGAAGGGAGTTACAATGAGCAGTTCTTC. It codes for CASSEGSYNEQFF.

The V gene is TRBV4-2, the J gene TRBJ2-5; 9 bases align to TRBD2. The junction had 9 bases not matched to a gene; V was cut back by 0 bases and J by 4 bases. CDR3 length: 17 residues. Germline assignment: CDR1 LGHNA and CDR2 YNFKEQ. This CDR3 is CASSQELAGRGRETQYF. CDR3 bases: TGTGCCAGCAGCCAAGAGCTAGCGGGGAGGGGTAGAGAGACCCAGTACTTC.

The chain employs TRBV29-1 and TRBJ2-1, with a possible D match to TRBD2 (6 bases). The germline V and J ends were trimmed by 5 bases and 0 bases, with 14 bases remaining between them. Germline CDR1 SQVTM, CDR2 ANQGSEA. This CDR3 has 15 amino acids. This CDR3 is CSVTGVPSSYNEQFF. The CDR3 DNA follows: TGCAGCGTTACGGGAGTCCCCAGCTCCTACAATGAGCAGTTCTTC.

The chain has TRBV5-1 and TRBJ2-5; TRBD2 matches at 12 bases. CDR1 SGHRS and CDR2 YFSETQ come from the germline V gene. The CDR3 totals 20 residues. Trimming removed 4 bases from V and 5 bases from J; junction bases left unmatched: 21. CDR3 DNA: TGCGCCAGCAGCCCTACTATTACTAGCGGGAGGTACCGAGTCGGGGAGACCCAGTACTTC. This gives the protein CASSPTITSGRYRVGETQYF.

J is TRBJ2-1 and V is TRBV10-3, with a tentative D call TRBD2 (6 bases). Germline values: CDR1 ENHRY, CDR2 SYGVKD. Trimming stripped 3 bases from V and 6 bases from J, with 18 bases between. This CDR3 has 16 amino acids. Here the CDR3 reads CAISDGGPLPINEQFF. As DNA, the CDR3 is TGTGCCATCAGTGACGGGGGACCGCTTCCGATCAATGAGCAGTTCTTC.

The chain joins TRBV7-9 to TRBJ1-1; no reliable D call. The germline CDR1 and CDR2 sequences are SEHNR and FQNEAQ (reference sequence). This CDR3 is 16 amino acids long. Trimming cost V 5 bases and J 3 bases, with 19 bases left between them. Here the CDR3 DNA reads TGTGCCAGCAGCCCCGATCGGCGGGGTGAGTACACTGAAGCTTTCTTT. Its protein is CASSPDRRGEYTEAFF.

This rearrangement joins TRBV4-3 to TRBJ2-7, with TRBD2 matching 10 bases. This CDR3 region has 16 residues. Germline CDR1 LGHNA, CDR2 YSLEER. With 0 bases clipped from V and 3 bases from J, the junction kept 5 bases outside the gene matches. The DNA of the CDR3 is TGCGCCAGCAGCCAAGATGGTACTAGCGGGGTCTACGAGCAGTACTTC. This encodes CASSQDGTSGVYEQYF.

The chain is built from TRBV7-9 and TRBJ2-1, with D maybe TRBD2 (5 bases). V lost 0 bases and J 9 bases, leaving 12 bases between the germline ends. The V gene's germline CDR1 is SEHNR and CDR2 FQNEAQ (reference sequence). This CDR3 is built from 14 residues. The CDR3 DNA follows: TGTGCCAGCAGCTTAGCCTACGGGATTGGTGAGCAGTTCTTC. Translation gives CASSLAYGIGEQFF.

The chain combines TRBV2 with TRBJ1-2; 12 bases agree with TRBD1. Trimming at V came to 2 bases and at J to 8 bases, leaving 18 bases not matched to a gene. The CDR3 is 19 residues long. Germline V gene sequence: CDR1 SNHLY, CDR2 FYNNEI. CDR3 sequence: CASSERPLFRDRGREGYTF. The CDR3 DNA reads as TGTGCCAGCAGTGAACGTCCTTTGTTCCGGGACAGGGGGCGGGAGGGCTACACCTTC.

The chain recombines TRBV28 with TRBJ1-2; no definite D call. Trimming cost V 4 bases and J 6 bases, with 18 bases left between them. The CDR3 runs 15 residues. Germline values: CDR1 MDHEN, CDR2 SYDVKM. CDR3 in DNA: TGTGCCAGCAGTTCCCACCCGAGGATTTGCAATGGCTACACCTTC. Its translation: CASSSHPRICNGYTF.

In its sample, this clone was seen a few times. This chain uses TRBV28 with TRBJ2-7; 12 bases agree with TRBD2. The CDR3 extends over 16 amino acids. Germline lookup yields CDR1 MDHEN and CDR2 SYDVKM. Trimming removed 2 bases from V and 6 bases from J; junction bases left unmatched: 8. The CDR3 bases are TGTGCCAGCAGTTTACAGCTAGCGGGGGGGCCACCCGAGCAGTACTTC. Its translation: CASSLQLAGGPPEQYF.

The V gene is TRBV4-3, the J gene TRBJ2-7; no definite D call. V lost 0 bases, J lost 5 bases, and 14 bases lay in between. Germline V CDR1 and CDR2: LGHNA, YSLEER. The CDR3 has 15 amino acids. The CDR3 DNA reads as TGCGCCAGCAGCCAAGAAGAACGCTCCCCGGACGAGCAGTACTTC. It encodes CASSQEERSPDEQYF.

The V and J genes are TRBV10-3 and TRBJ1-1; TRBD1 is a possible D gene (6 bases). The CDR3 contains 15 residues. Germline V lookup: CDR1 ENHRY, CDR2 SYGVKD. The V end lost 6 bases, the J end lost 0 bases, and 14 bases lay between the germline ends. CDR3 protein: CAIRGPGDMNTEAFF. The CDR3 DNA reads TGTGCCATCAGAGGACCCGGGGACATGAACACTGAAGCTTTCTTT.

The V call is TRBV5-1, the J call TRBJ1-1; a weak D match, TRBD1 (5 bases). Germline-derived CDR1 and CDR2 are SGHRS and YFSETQ. The CDR3 is 14 residues long. V lost 0 bases to trimming and J lost 1 base, with 7 bases between them. For the CDR3, the DNA is TGCGCCAGCAGCTTGGAGGGGAAGAACACTGAAGCTTTCTTT. Its protein is CASSLEGKNTEAFF.

The chain couples TRBV6-5 to TRBJ1-5, with 7 nucleotides matching TRBD1. This CDR3 region has 14 residues. V lost 4 bases and J lost 3; bases outside the gene matches: 3. From germline, CDR1 is MNHEY and CDR2 SVGAGI. CDR3 bases: TGTGCCAGCAGTTCCGGACAGGCCAATCAGCCCCAGCATTTT. Amino acid sequence: CASSSGQANQPQHF.

The chain carries TRBV15 and TRBJ1-5; 7 positions agree with TRBD1. Germline assignment: CDR1 LNHNV and CDR2 YYDKDF (reference sequence). The CDR3 is made up of 13 amino acids. V lost 5 bases to trimming and J lost 6 bases; unmatched junction nucleotides: 4. The CDR3, as DNA: TGTGCCACCAGCGAAACAGGGGTTCAGCCCCAGCATTTT. It encodes CATSETGVQPQHF. Full variable domain (outside the CDR3, taken from reference TRBV15 and TRBJ1-5): DAMVIQNPRYQVTQFGKPVTLSCSQTLNHNVMYWYQQKSSQAPKLLFHYYDKDFNNEADTPDNFQSRRPNTSFCFLDIRSPGLGDTAMYLCATSETGVQPQHFGDGTRLSIL.

V is TRBV6-4 and J is TRBJ2-2; a weak D match, TRBD2 (6 bases). The CDR3 is 15 amino acids. Deletions cut 3 bases from V and 1 base from J, with 9 bases between. CDR1 and CDR2 from the germline V gene are MRHNA and SNTAGT. The CDR3 spells CASSEAGLNTGELFF. Written as DNA, the CDR3 is TGTGCCAGCAGTGAAGCGGGCTTGAACACCGGGGAGCTGTTTTTT.

This chain connects TRBV12-5 to TRBJ2-1; D perhaps matches TRBD2 (5 bases). Germline V gene sequence: CDR1 LGHNT, CDR2 FRNRAP. Trimming shortened V by 1 base and J by 5 bases, and 12 bases separated the two germline ends. The CDR3 sequence is 15 residues long. The chain's CDR3 is CASGLAINGDNEQFF. The CDR3 region has the DNA TGTGCTAGTGGTTTGGCAATTAACGGGGACAATGAGCAGTTCTTC.

The V gene is TRBV27, the J gene TRBJ2-5, with 9 bases aligning to TRBD1. The better agreement between TRBJ2-7 and the DNA end casts doubt on the J call. Germline values: CDR1 MNHEY, CDR2 SMNVEV (reference sequence). CDR3 length: 14 residues. In DNA form, the CDR3 reads TGTGCCAGCAGTTCCGACAGGGGGGCAGACGAGCAGTACTTC. It encodes CASSSDRGADEQYF.

The genes are TRBV4-1 and TRBJ2-7; TRBD1 matches at 7 bases. The length of the CDR3 is 14 residues. The V segment lost 1 base and the J segment 4 bases; nucleotides outside the gene matches: 4. In germline, CDR1 is MGHRA, CDR2 YSYEKL. The CDR3, as DNA: TGCGCCAGCAGCCAAGTGGGACAGTTTTACGAGCAGTACTTC. Its translation is CASSQVGQFYEQYF.